This T cell receptor beta chain was recovered during a study of blood T cell repertoires in COVID-19 (dated by TCRdb to about 2020). Regarding the complete study: Collaborator samples came from the United States, Italy and Spain and covered acute and convalescent phases of COVID-19. The prospective study material was composed of cDNA or gDNA derived from T cells, B-cell-depleted T cells, or PBMCs. Subjects who had been exposed to COVID-19, were actively infected with it, or had recovered from it provided the deeply sampled blood TCRbeta repertoires that made up the dataset. A freely available public database, intended as a resource for researchers studying the immune response to SARS-CoV-2, is where the repertoires were released. The samples were drawn from two sources: the first 160 participants of the ongoing ImmuneRACE study, and 1,200 or so subjects contributed by 6 global collaborators. A de-identified subject ID, COVID-19 status, age in years and sex were almost always included in the sample metadata. Where available, HLA class I and class II types were obtained from metadata supplied by the sample provider rather than from assay-based typing. Study-level results and caveats: How much clinical and demographic metadata was included differed by source and by participant, and the metadata was provided uncurated.

As to this clone: It lacks a known antigen. Base-call qualities are not available, and no considerably larger clone is one nucleotide away.

The immunoSEQ Assay, a bias-controlled multiplex PCR, was used to amplify TCRbeta CDR3 regions from genomic DNA. Turning to the authors' computational methods: Nucleated cell counts per sample were estimated from amplification of reference gene primers within the assay. To quantify the absolute abundance of each unique TCRbeta CDR3 rearrangement, sequence reads were collapsed and filtered. For each sample, productive Simpson clonality was calculated as the square root of Simpson's diversity index over productive rearrangements. TCRdb stores this immuneACCESS table with in-frame sequences only. Part of the clones is absent; in the studies checked, under half of the shortfall reflects unresolved V genes, and no reason is known for the rest. The V and J calls and the clone size are those of that table, but D and trimming were determined from the DNA. The sample table records roughly 160,000 clones; approximately 83% of these occur just once. The top ten clones comprise roughly 8% of the sample.

Collaborating institutions collected whole blood in K2EDTA tubes following their own protocols. For TCRbeta analysis, collaborators shipped samples as frozen whole blood, isolated PBMCs, or DNA extracted from either of those sample types. From V the trimming removes 1 base and from J it removes 10 bases, while the gene matches leave 8 bases of the junction unaccounted for. Reading from cysteine to phenylalanine, the CDR3 counts 15 amino acids. CDR3 DNA only is kept here, 45 bases in frame from base 1. As encoded in the germline V gene (reference sequence), CDR1 is SGHKS while CDR2 is YYEKEE. Sequencing was performed on peripheral blood. The origin of this receptor is a man aged 55 to 70 with acute or convalescent COVID-19. Here the chain combines TRBV5-5 and TRBJ1-6; TRBD1 lines up with 7 middle nucleotides. The CDR3 here reads CASSLKPGGSSPLHF. The DNA is as follows: TGTGCCAGCAGCTTGAAGCCAGGGGGTTCATCACCCCTCCACTTT.